The 8 T cell receptor beta chains presented below share a single source sample, sequenced in a study of T cell responses to AZD1222 COVID-19 vaccine. Sequenced by immunoSEQ multiplex PCR; TCRdb stores in-frame clones only, minus some. The sample has 95,000 to 100,000 clones; about 90% are singletons. The sequencing used peripheral blood, collected on day 0 of AZD1222 vaccination. These receptors came from an adult in good health.

The rearrangement uses TRBV6-4 and TRBJ1-1, with unresolved D. Germline lookup yields CDR1 MRHNA and CDR2 SNTAGT. The CDR3 is 13 residues long. The V end lost 5 bases, the J end lost 1 base, and 8 bases lay between the germline ends. CDR3 amino acids: CASSSLQNTEAFF. The CDR3 region has the DNA TGTGCCAGCAGTTCCCTTCAGAACACTGAAGCTTTCTTT.

V usage is TRBV19 and J usage is TRBJ2-5; TRBD2 matches at 12 bases. Trimming at V came to 6 bases and at J to 5 bases, leaving 13 bases not matched to a gene. In germline, CDR1 is LNHDA, CDR2 SQIVND (reference sequence). The CDR3 totals 17 residues. This CDR3 is CASSWQTSGSGRETQYF. The CDR3 nucleotides are TGTGCCAGTAGCTGGCAGACTAGCGGGAGTGGTCGGGAGACCCAGTACTTC.

CDR3 nucleotide sequence: TGTGCCAGCAGCTTACTGACAGGGGTAGATGGCTACACCTTC. Protein sequence: CASSLLTGVDGYTF. The V call is TRBV7-2, the J call TRBJ1-2, with 8 bases matching TRBD1. Trimming cost V 2 bases and J 6 bases; bases outside gene matches: 5. Germline CDR1 reads SGHTA; CDR2 reads FQGNSA. The CDR3 consists of 14 residues.

This chain links TRBV6-5 with TRBJ1-2, with D possibly being TRBD1 (5 bases). In germline, CDR1 is MNHEY, CDR2 SVGAGI. This CDR3 contains 13 residues. V shed 10 bases and J shed 7 bases, with 19 bases lying between them. CDR3 amino acids: CATQRGGSRGYTF. CDR3 bases: TGTGCCACCCAGCGGGGGGGAAGTCGTGGCTACACCTTC.

V usage is TRBV2 and J usage is TRBJ2-7; D may match TRBD1 or TRBD2 (5 bases each). The length of the CDR3 is 14 residues. The germline CDR1 and CDR2 sequences are SNHLY and FYNNEI. Deletions cut 4 bases from V and 7 bases from J, with 17 bases between. CDR3 loop: CASSGDGLLGEQYF. The CDR3 DNA follows: TGTGCCAGCAGTGGGGACGGACTGCTGGGTGAGCAGTACTTC.

The V call is TRBV7-2, the J call TRBJ2-3, with D hard to call. Germline CDR1 and CDR2: SGHTA and FQGNSA. This CDR3 region has 15 residues. Deletions cut 7 bases from V and 1 base from J, with 15 bases between. The CDR3 region has the DNA TGTGCCAGCACCCTTGACCCCCGGGGCACAGATACGCAGTATTTT. Its translation: CASTLDPRGTDTQYF.

The chain uses TRBV5-5 and TRBJ1-4; TRBD1 aligns across 7 bases. V gave up 5 bases and J gave up 8 bases; unmatched junction bases: 12. The CDR3 runs 15 residues. Germline CDR1 reads SGHKS; CDR2 reads YYEKEE (reference sequence). The CDR3 nucleotides read TGTGCCAGCAGGACCTTGAAACAGGGGAAAGAAAAACTGTTTTTT. Translation gives CASRTLKQGKEKLFF.

This clone was observed a few times. This chain uses TRBV5-1 with TRBJ2-7; D uncertain. Trimming pared 0 bases from V and 0 bases from J, leaving 10 bases between. This CDR3 contains 15 residues. The V gene's germline CDR1 is SGHRS and CDR2 YFSETQ. CDR3 loop: CASSLANTVSYEQYF. CDR3 coding DNA: TGCGCCAGCAGCTTGGCCAATACGGTCTCCTACGAGCAGTACTTC.